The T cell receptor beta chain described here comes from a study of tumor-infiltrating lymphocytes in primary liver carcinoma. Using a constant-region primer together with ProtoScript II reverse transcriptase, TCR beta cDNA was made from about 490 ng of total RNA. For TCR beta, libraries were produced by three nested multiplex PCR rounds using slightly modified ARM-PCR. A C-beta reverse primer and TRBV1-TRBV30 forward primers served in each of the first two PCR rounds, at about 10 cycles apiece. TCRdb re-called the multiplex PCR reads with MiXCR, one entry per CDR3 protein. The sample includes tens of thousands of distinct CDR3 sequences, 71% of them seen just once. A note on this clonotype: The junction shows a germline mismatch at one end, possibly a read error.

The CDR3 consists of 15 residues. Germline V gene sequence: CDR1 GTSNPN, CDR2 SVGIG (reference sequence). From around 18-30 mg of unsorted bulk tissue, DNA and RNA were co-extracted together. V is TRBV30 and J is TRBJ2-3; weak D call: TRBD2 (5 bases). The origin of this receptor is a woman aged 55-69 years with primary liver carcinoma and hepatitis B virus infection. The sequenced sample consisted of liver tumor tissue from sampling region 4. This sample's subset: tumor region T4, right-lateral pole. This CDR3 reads CAWSFEGFSTDMQYF. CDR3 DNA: TGTGCTTGGAGCTTCGAGGGATTCTCCACAGATATGCAGTATTTT.